The subject of this entry is one T cell receptor beta chain. This record comes from a study of blood T cell repertoires in COVID-19. Study-wide background: Sites in the United States, Italy and Spain provided acute and convalescent COVID-19 samples. PBMCs, B-cell-depleted T cells, or T cells were the source of the cDNA or gDNA that made up the material.

The V gene lost 5 bases and the J gene lost 0 bases, with 25 bases spanning the gap. Per germline, CDR1 SGHVS and CDR2 FQNEAQ. CDR3 size: 19 residues. Original analysis: How many nucleated cells were present was estimated from reference gene primer amplification. Sequenced by immunoSEQ multiplex PCR; TCRdb stores in-frame clones only, minus some. The DNA gave D and trimming, while V, J and clone size come from that table. Seen here are 150,000 or so clones, about four fifths observed once, and the top ten hold around 15%. The receptor was isolated from a human donor with acute or convalescent COVID-19. The donor label of this sample is uncertain. The sample taken for sequencing was peripheral blood. The chain carries TRBV7-8 and TRBJ1-1; tentatively, D is TRBD1 (5 bases). The CDR3 bases are TGTGCCAGCAGCCGTTCGCCCGGGCTAGGGGCGAGGTTGAACACTGAAGCTTTCTTT. It specifies CASSRSPGLGARLNTEAFF.